Listed below are T cell receptor beta chains from one sample, sequenced in a study of cytomegalovirus exposure and HLA in healthy donors. Repertoires were generated with immunoSEQ multiplex PCR, while TCRdb's copy carries only in-frame clones and drops some. The sample records approximately 240,000 clones, 70% to 85% being singletons. The sequenced sample consisted of PBMCs. The receptors stem from a woman between 35 and 50 years old in good health and CMV-seronegative. CDR3s leave out the opening cysteine and the closing phenylalanine or tryptophan.

J: TRBJ1-4; V: TRBV7-9; CDR3: ASSLDNAKEKLF
J: TRBJ1-5; V: TRBV4-3; CDR3: ASSQDRGLGNQPQH
J: TRBJ1-3; V: TRBV19; CDR3: ASSTRGSSGNTIY
J: TRBJ2-1; V: TRBV25-1; CDR3: ASRREEGFGEQF
J: TRBJ2-7; V: TRBV30; CDR3: AWSPGTAYEQY
J: TRBJ2-7; V: TRBV19; CDR3: ASSIAAGDEQY
J: TRBJ1-2; V: TRBV4-3; CDR3: ASSPGTADYGYT
J: TRBJ1-6; V: TRBV11-2; CDR3: ASSYDSPLH
J: TRBJ1-4; V: TRBV28; CDR3: ASTPGGRGEKLF
J: TRBJ2-3; V: TRBV27; CDR3: ASRKQGSSDTQY
J: TRBJ2-7; V: TRBV7-9; CDR3: SSSMTESSYEQY
J: TRBJ2-7; V: TRBV10-2; CDR3: ASSGSAYEQY
J: TRBJ1-5; V: TRBV19; CDR3: ASSIAQAPNQPQH
J: TRBJ1-1; V: TRBV6-1; CDR3: ASSALTGQETEAF
J: TRBJ2-7; V: TRBV5-1; CDR3: ASSLARDEQY
J: TRBJ1-5; V: TRBV15; CDR3: ATRPGGTRNQPQH
J: TRBJ2-3; V: TRBV7-9; CDR3: SSSPWGLAGSEDTQY
J: TRBJ2-1; V: TRBV7-6; CDR3: ASSSPSSRGNEQF
J: TRBJ1-2; V: TRBV7-2; CDR3: ASSFSKTDYGYT
J: TRBJ2-2; V: TRBV25-1; CDR3: ASSDPGAGELF
J: TRBJ2-1; V: TRBV7-2; CDR3: ASSRGGANEQF
J: TRBJ2-3; V: TRBV4-1; CDR3: ASSPRASGEMDTQY
J: TRBJ1-6; V: TRBV25-1; CDR3: ASRRGTDSPLH
J: TRBJ1-2; V: TRBV7-9; CDR3: ASSLGQGADGYT
J: TRBJ2-5; V: TRBV12-5; CDR3: ASGGLTGGETQY
J: TRBJ1-6; V: TRBV2; CDR3: ASRVSVHPGQLMTPLH
J: TRBJ1-1; V: TRBV7-3; CDR3: ASSPTPGGNTEAF
J: TRBJ2-5; V: TRBV11-2; CDR3: ASSTAKSTGEETQY
J: TRBJ2-7; V: TRBV28; CDR3: ASHSLPYEQY
J: TRBJ2-5; V: TRBV11-2; CDR3: ASSTRDPPDQY
J: TRBJ2-7; V: TRBV27; CDR3: ASSTTGPSYEQY
J: TRBJ1-1; V: TRBV2; CDR3: ASAYIRGFNTEAF
J: TRBJ2-7; V: TRBV9; CDR3: ASSVAGIPYEQY
J: TRBJ2-3; V: TRBV5-6; CDR3: ASSLGQSTDTQY
J: TRBJ2-7; V: TRBV10-3; CDR3: AIRQLRDRGYEQY
J: TRBJ1-2; V: TRBV7-9; CDR3: ASSSPIWREDGYT
J: TRBJ1-5; V: TRBV7-2; CDR3: ASSEDSPGGPQH
J: TRBJ1-1; V: TRBV6-1; CDR3: ASRDKGALAEAF
J: TRBJ1-1; V: TRBV29-1; CDR3: SVRDTENTEAF
J: TRBJ1-6; V: TRBV7-9; CDR3: ASSLSGGDSPLH
J: TRBJ1-1; V: TRBV6-5; CDR3: ASSPSTGGNTEAF
J: TRBJ1-1; V: TRBV25-1; CDR3: ASTLGGGQGGTEAF
J: TRBJ1-1; V: TRBV5-5; CDR3: ASSLAAGTNTEAF
J: TRBJ2-7; V: TRBV11-2; CDR3: ASSLLARGEQY
J: TRBJ2-2; V: TRBV7-2; CDR3: ASSLVPTGGADTGELF
J: TRBJ2-7; V: TRBV11-2; CDR3: ASSPLGGGLSYEQY
J: TRBJ2-3; V: TRBV9; CDR3: ASSAGQGYGTDTQY
J: TRBJ2-1; V: TRBV4-3; CDR3: ASSQELAVYNEQF
J: TRBJ2-1; V: TRBV6-5; CDR3: ASSYSPLAPYNEQF
J: TRBJ2-1; V: TRBV6-5; CDR3: ASSYSLAGGTNEQF
J: TRBJ1-2; V: TRBV27; CDR3: ASSGHPNYGYT
J: TRBJ1-2; V: TRBV6-5; CDR3: ASREQNYGYT
J: TRBJ1-1; V: TRBV7-2; CDR3: ASSFDRENEAF
J: TRBJ1-6; V: TRBV27; CDR3: ASSFRRQGSSGNSPLH
J: TRBJ2-7; V: TRBV30; CDR3: AWSRDSQTYEQY
J: TRBJ2-2; V: TRBV5-6; CDR3: ASSLRFSTGELF
J: TRBJ1-2; V: TRBV30; CDR3: AWMGGGDGYGYT
J: TRBJ2-1; V: TRBV6-1; CDR3: ASSVVAGGEQF